A selection of T cell receptor beta chains follows, all from one sample in a study of T cell responses to AZD1222 COVID-19 vaccine. The assay was immunoSEQ multiplex PCR, and TCRdb's table has in-frame clones only and misses some. Among about 130,000 clones listed, roughly 88% were seen once. Sequenced here: peripheral blood, sampled on day 0 of MenACWY control vaccination. These receptor sequences come from an adult in good health. CDR3s include the opening cysteine and the closing phenylalanine or tryptophan. D genes are given only for firm matches. Size tells how often a clone was seen (once, few, many) or the class of an expanded clone, and some rows leave it out.

V gene: TRBV27
D gene: .
clone size: .
J gene: TRBJ1-1
CDR3 protein: CASSSTQWGSNTEAFF
CDR3 DNA: TGTGCCAGCAGTTCGACCCAGTGGGGATCGAACACTGAAGCTTTCTTT

V gene: TRBV7-3
D gene: .
clone size: .
J gene: TRBJ2-1
CDR3 protein: CASSLSQGDNEQFF
CDR3 DNA: TGTGCCAGCAGCTTAAGTCAGGGAGACAATGAGCAGTTCTTC

V gene: TRBV5-1
D gene: .
clone size: .
J gene: TRBJ2-1
CDR3 protein: CASSLAGQSYNEQFF
CDR3 DNA: TGCGCCAGCAGCTTAGCGGGACAGTCCTACAATGAGCAGTTCTTC

V gene: TRBV30
D gene: .
clone size: .
J gene: TRBJ1-2
CDR3 protein: CAWTHHHGYTF
CDR3 DNA: TGTGCCTGGACCCACCATCATGGCTACACCTTC

V gene: TRBV18
D gene: .
clone size: few
J gene: TRBJ2-5
CDR3 protein: CASSRDAQETQYF
CDR3 DNA: TGTGCCAGCTCCAGGGACGCGCAAGAGACCCAGTACTTC

V gene: TRBV7-2
D gene: .
clone size: .
J gene: TRBJ2-2
CDR3 protein: CASTPARGGIGELFF
CDR3 DNA: TGTGCCAGCACCCCCGCTCGGGGAGGTATCGGGGAGCTGTTTTTT

V gene: TRBV14
D gene: TRBD2
clone size: .
J gene: TRBJ2-1
CDR3 protein: CASSLPSWSSGIAEQFF
CDR3 DNA: TGTGCCAGCAGCCTCCCAAGCTGGTCTAGCGGGATTGCTGAGCAGTTCTTC

V gene: TRBV7-2
D gene: .
clone size: .
J gene: TRBJ2-1
CDR3 protein: CASSQFGGSSYNEQFF
CDR3 DNA: TGTGCCAGCAGTCAATTCGGTGGAAGCTCCTACAATGAGCAGTTCTTC

V gene: TRBV24-1
D gene: .
clone size: .
J gene: TRBJ2-1
CDR3 protein: CATSDRTSYEQFF
CDR3 DNA: TGTGCCACCAGTGACCGAACTAGTTATGAGCAGTTCTTC

V gene: TRBV11-1
D gene: TRBD1
clone size: .
J gene: TRBJ2-1
CDR3 protein: CASSPQGIYNEQFF
CDR3 DNA: TGTGCCAGCAGCCCACAGGGGATATACAATGAGCAGTTCTTC

V gene: TRBV29-1
D gene: .
clone size: .
J gene: TRBJ2-2
CDR3 protein: CSVDFRGTGELFF
CDR3 DNA: TGCAGCGTTGATTTCAGGGGCACCGGGGAGCTGTTTTTT

V gene: TRBV7-2
D gene: .
clone size: .
J gene: TRBJ1-3
CDR3 protein: CASSLTGNPGNTIYF
CDR3 DNA: TGTGCCAGCAGCTTAACAGGGAACCCTGGAAACACCATATATTTT

V gene: TRBV19
D gene: TRBD1
clone size: .
J gene: TRBJ1-5
CDR3 protein: CASSRDREGDQPQHF
CDR3 DNA: TGTGCCAGTAGCAGGGACAGGGAGGGGGATCAGCCCCAGCATTTT

V gene: TRBV12-3/TRBV12-4
D gene: TRBD1
clone size: .
J gene: TRBJ1-5
CDR3 protein: CASQGDNQPQHF
CDR3 DNA: TGTGCCAGTCAGGGGGACAATCAGCCCCAGCATTTT

V gene: TRBV4-2
D gene: .
clone size: few
J gene: TRBJ1-6
CDR3 protein: CASSQDPGGNSPLHF
CDR3 DNA: TGTGCCAGCAGCCAAGATCCAGGAGGTAATTCACCCCTCCACTTT

V gene: TRBV24-1
D gene: .
clone size: once
J gene: TRBJ1-2
CDR3 protein: CATSDPTYTASGYTF
CDR3 DNA: TGTGCCACCAGTGACCCAACCTACACGGCTAGCGGCTACACCTTC

V gene: TRBV19
D gene: .
clone size: once
J gene: TRBJ2-1
CDR3 protein: CASSIRGGYNEQFF
CDR3 DNA: TGTGCCAGTAGTATAAGGGGGGGGTACAATGAGCAGTTCTTC

V gene: TRBV6-5
D gene: .
clone size: .
J gene: TRBJ1-1
CDR3 protein: CASHSRANTEAFF
CDR3 DNA: TGTGCCAGCCACAGCAGGGCGAACACTGAAGCTTTCTTT

V gene: TRBV6-5
D gene: TRBD1
clone size: .
J gene: TRBJ1-2
CDR3 protein: CASRPESRGPYGYTF
CDR3 DNA: TGTGCCAGCAGGCCCGAGAGCAGGGGGCCCTATGGCTACACCTTC

V gene: TRBV28
D gene: .
clone size: .
J gene: TRBJ1-2
CDR3 protein: CASTPRVGYTF
CDR3 DNA: TGTGCCAGCACCCCCCGAGTGGGCTACACCTTC

V gene: TRBV3-1/TRBV3-2
D gene: .
clone size: .
J gene: TRBJ1-3
CDR3 protein: CASSQAGGSGNTIYF
CDR3 DNA: TGTGCCAGCAGCCAAGCTGGAGGCTCTGGAAACACCATATATTTT

V gene: TRBV6-5
D gene: TRBD2
clone size: .
J gene: TRBJ2-7
CDR3 protein: CASRWTSGAYEQYF
CDR3 DNA: TGTGCCAGCAGATGGACTAGCGGAGCCTACGAGCAGTACTTC

V gene: TRBV2
D gene: .
clone size: .
J gene: TRBJ2-1
CDR3 protein: CASSDGWGSYNEQFF
CDR3 DNA: TGTGCCAGCAGTGATGGCTGGGGTTCCTACAATGAGCAGTTCTTC

V gene: TRBV6-5
D gene: .
clone size: few
J gene: TRBJ1-3
CDR3 protein: CASSSGLTKAGNTIYF
CDR3 DNA: TGTGCCAGCAGTTCTGGACTAACCAAAGCTGGAAACACCATATATTTT

V gene: TRBV10-3
D gene: .
clone size: .
J gene: TRBJ2-3
CDR3 protein: CAISRGAGVPDTQYF
CDR3 DNA: TGTGCCATCAGTAGGGGGGCGGGAGTCCCAGATACGCAGTATTTT

V gene: TRBV27
D gene: .
clone size: .
J gene: TRBJ1-5
CDR3 protein: CASSKQGSNQPQHF
CDR3 DNA: TGTGCCAGCAGTAAACAGGGTAGCAATCAGCCCCAGCATTTT

V gene: TRBV18
D gene: .
clone size: once
J gene: TRBJ2-7
CDR3 protein: CASSLAFSYEQYF
CDR3 DNA: TGTGCCAGCTCACTAGCTTTCTCCTACGAGCAGTACTTC

V gene: TRBV2
D gene: .
clone size: .
J gene: TRBJ2-5
CDR3 protein: CASTGGLQETQYF
CDR3 DNA: TGTGCCAGCACCGGGGGATTGCAAGAGACCCAGTACTTC

V gene: TRBV3-1/TRBV3-2
D gene: .
clone size: .
J gene: TRBJ2-5
CDR3 protein: CASSQPAYQETQYF
CDR3 DNA: TGTGCCAGCAGCCAGCCCGCCTACCAAGAGACCCAGTACTTC

V gene: TRBV7-2
D gene: .
clone size: .
J gene: TRBJ2-7
CDR3 protein: CASSSTDRRGEQYF
CDR3 DNA: TGTGCCAGCAGCTCGACGGACAGGAGGGGCGAGCAGTACTTC

V gene: TRBV5-6
D gene: TRBD1
clone size: .
J gene: TRBJ1-3
CDR3 protein: CASSLEGLGQPGNTIYF
CDR3 DNA: TGTGCCAGCAGCTTGGAGGGATTGGGACAGCCTGGAAACACCATATATTTT

V gene: TRBV20-1
D gene: TRBD1
clone size: few
J gene: TRBJ1-1
CDR3 protein: CSARGTIAAFF
CDR3 DNA: TGCAGTGCCAGGGGGACGATAGCGGCTTTCTTT

V gene: TRBV19
D gene: TRBD1
clone size: .
J gene: TRBJ1-1
CDR3 protein: CASSIGDRNTEAFF
CDR3 DNA: TGTGCCAGTAGTATAGGGGACAGAAACACTGAAGCTTTCTTT

V gene: TRBV10-3
D gene: .
clone size: once
J gene: TRBJ1-2
CDR3 protein: CAISESQNYGYTF
CDR3 DNA: TGTGCCATCAGTGAGTCCCAGAACTATGGCTACACCTTC

V gene: TRBV24-1
D gene: .
clone size: .
J gene: TRBJ2-3
CDR3 protein: CASGTSTDTQYF
CDR3 DNA: TGTGCCAGCGGCACGTCCACAGATACGCAGTATTTT

V gene: TRBV30
D gene: .
clone size: .
J gene: TRBJ2-5
CDR3 protein: CAWSGGPGAQETQYF
CDR3 DNA: TGTGCCTGGAGTGGAGGGCCCGGGGCTCAAGAGACCCAGTACTTC

V gene: TRBV28
D gene: .
clone size: .
J gene: TRBJ2-1
CDR3 protein: CASIVTRNSYNEQFF
CDR3 DNA: TGTGCCAGCATTGTGACCCGAAACTCCTACAATGAGCAGTTCTTC

V gene: TRBV19
D gene: .
clone size: .
J gene: TRBJ1-2
CDR3 protein: CASSIFLGAYGYTF
CDR3 DNA: TGTGCCAGTAGTATTTTCCTGGGAGCCTATGGCTACACCTTC

V gene: TRBV7-6
D gene: .
clone size: .
J gene: TRBJ2-1
CDR3 protein: CASSLVKEQGGDNEQFF
CDR3 DNA: TGTGCCAGCAGCCTCGTCAAAGAACAGGGGGGGGACAATGAGCAGTTCTTC

V gene: TRBV18
D gene: .
clone size: .
J gene: TRBJ2-5
CDR3 protein: CASSPRGRQETQYF
CDR3 DNA: TGTGCCAGCTCACCACGGGGAAGGCAAGAGACCCAGTACTTC

V gene: TRBV28
D gene: .
clone size: .
J gene: TRBJ2-5
CDR3 protein: CASSGSYQETQYF
CDR3 DNA: TGTGCCAGCAGTGGTTCATATCAAGAGACCCAGTACTTC

V gene: TRBV7-2
D gene: TRBD2
clone size: few
J gene: TRBJ2-5
CDR3 protein: CASSGTGLGETQYF
CDR3 DNA: TGTGCCAGCAGCGGAACGGGACTAGGGGAGACCCAGTACTTC

V gene: TRBV11-2
D gene: .
clone size: once
J gene: TRBJ2-5
CDR3 protein: CASSRSRETQYF
CDR3 DNA: TGTGCCAGCAGTAGATCGCGGGAGACCCAGTACTTC

V gene: TRBV15
D gene: .
clone size: .
J gene: TRBJ2-3
CDR3 protein: CATTRLDSSTDTQYF
CDR3 DNA: TGTGCCACCACGAGACTGGACTCTAGCACAGATACGCAGTATTTT

V gene: TRBV5-1
D gene: .
clone size: medium-sized
J gene: TRBJ2-7
CDR3 protein: CASSPEVGTWDEQYF
CDR3 DNA: TGCGCCAGCAGCCCAGAGGTGGGGACCTGGGACGAGCAGTACTTC

V gene: TRBV5-1
D gene: .
clone size: .
J gene: TRBJ2-5
CDR3 protein: CASSLANGFETQYF
CDR3 DNA: TGCGCCAGCAGCTTGGCCAATGGTTTTGAGACCCAGTACTTC

V gene: TRBV19
D gene: TRBD1
clone size: once
J gene: TRBJ2-2
CDR3 protein: CASSRTGWTANTGELFF
CDR3 DNA: TGTGCCAGTAGTAGGACAGGGTGGACAGCGAACACCGGGGAGCTGTTTTTT

V gene: TRBV7-9
D gene: .
clone size: .
J gene: TRBJ2-5
CDR3 protein: CASSPPPRGLQETQYF
CDR3 DNA: TGTGCCAGCAGCCCCCCCCCACGGGGCCTGCAAGAGACCCAGTACTTC

V gene: TRBV5-1
D gene: TRBD1
clone size: .
J gene: TRBJ2-5
CDR3 protein: CASSLDGTGGPQETQYF
CDR3 DNA: TGCGCCAGCAGCTTGGACGGGACAGGGGGTCCGCAAGAGACCCAGTACTTC

V gene: TRBV12-3/TRBV12-4
D gene: .
clone size: .
J gene: TRBJ2-5
CDR3 protein: CASSSTPTQYF
CDR3 DNA: TGTGCCAGCAGTTCGACCCCCACCCAGTACTTC

V gene: TRBV7-9
D gene: TRBD1
clone size: .
J gene: TRBJ2-3
CDR3 protein: CASSRGQTSTDTQYF
CDR3 DNA: TGTGCCAGCAGCCGGGGACAGACTAGCACAGATACGCAGTATTTT

V gene: TRBV10-3
D gene: TRBD1
clone size: once
J gene: TRBJ1-2
CDR3 protein: CAIRDRDYGYTF
CDR3 DNA: TGTGCCATCAGGGACAGGGACTATGGCTACACCTTC

V gene: TRBV7-9
D gene: TRBD2
clone size: .
J gene: TRBJ2-1
CDR3 protein: CASSFWSTSGRANNEQFF
CDR3 DNA: TGTGCCAGCAGCTTTTGGTCGACTAGCGGGAGGGCCAACAATGAGCAGTTCTTC

V gene: TRBV29-1
D gene: TRBD1
clone size: .
J gene: TRBJ1-2
CDR3 protein: CSVVRGGGGYGYTF
CDR3 DNA: TGCAGCGTTGTGAGAGGGGGCGGTGGCTATGGCTACACCTTC

V gene: TRBV20-1
D gene: .
clone size: .
J gene: TRBJ1-1
CDR3 protein: CSATENTEAFF
CDR3 DNA: TGCAGTGCTACGGAGAACACTGAAGCTTTCTTT

V gene: TRBV4-1
D gene: .
clone size: .
J gene: TRBJ1-4
CDR3 protein: CASSPDPLGRSNEKLFF
CDR3 DNA: TGCGCCAGCAGCCCCGACCCCTTGGGGCGGTCTAATGAAAAACTGTTTTTT

V gene: TRBV2
D gene: .
clone size: .
J gene: TRBJ1-6
CDR3 protein: CAGTRVNSPLHF
CDR3 DNA: TGTGCCGGCACCAGGGTAAATTCACCCCTCCACTTT